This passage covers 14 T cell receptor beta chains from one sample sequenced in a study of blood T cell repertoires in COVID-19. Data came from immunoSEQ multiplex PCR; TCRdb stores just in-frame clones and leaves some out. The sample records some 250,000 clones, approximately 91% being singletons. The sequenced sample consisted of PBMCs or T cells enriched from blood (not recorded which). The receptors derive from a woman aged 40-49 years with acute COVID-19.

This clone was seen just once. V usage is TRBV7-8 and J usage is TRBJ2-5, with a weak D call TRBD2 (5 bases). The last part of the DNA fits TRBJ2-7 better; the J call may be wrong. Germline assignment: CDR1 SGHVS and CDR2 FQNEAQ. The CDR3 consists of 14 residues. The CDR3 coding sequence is TGTGCCAGCAGCTTAGTAGCGAACTCCTACGAGCAGTACTTC. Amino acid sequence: CASSLVANSYEQYF.

This CDR3 reads CASSQGQGPQTAKNIQYF. The CDR3 region has the DNA TGTGCCAGCAGCCAGGGACAGGGCCCTCAGACGGCCAAAAACATTCAGTACTTC. The chain couples TRBV5-4 to TRBJ2-4; 9 bases map to TRBD1. The CDR3 sequence is 18 residues long. Germline CDR1 SGHNT, CDR2 YYREEE (reference sequence). V lost 4 bases, J lost 1 base, and 12 bases stayed unmatched.

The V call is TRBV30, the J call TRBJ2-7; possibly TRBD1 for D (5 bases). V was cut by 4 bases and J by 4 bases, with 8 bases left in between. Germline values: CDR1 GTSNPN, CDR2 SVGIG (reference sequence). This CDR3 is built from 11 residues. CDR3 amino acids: CAWKGLYEQYF. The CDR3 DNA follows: TGTGCCTGGAAGGGGCTTTACGAGCAGTACTTC.

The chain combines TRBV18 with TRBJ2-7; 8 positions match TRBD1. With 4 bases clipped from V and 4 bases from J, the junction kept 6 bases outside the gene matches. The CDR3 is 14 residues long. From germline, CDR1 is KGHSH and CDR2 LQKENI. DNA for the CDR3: TGTGCCAGCTCACTGGGACAGGAGAAATACGAGCAGTACTTC. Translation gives CASSLGQEKYEQYF.

Here the CDR3 DNA reads TGTGCCAGCAGCACCAGGGACACTGAAGCTTTCTTT. This codes for CASSTRDTEAFF. This chain connects TRBV5-4 to TRBJ1-1; possibly TRBD1 for D (5 bases). The V end lost 4 bases, the J end lost 3 bases, and 7 bases lay between the germline ends. The germline V gene encodes CDR1 SGHNT and CDR2 YYREEE (reference sequence). The CDR3 has 12 amino acids.

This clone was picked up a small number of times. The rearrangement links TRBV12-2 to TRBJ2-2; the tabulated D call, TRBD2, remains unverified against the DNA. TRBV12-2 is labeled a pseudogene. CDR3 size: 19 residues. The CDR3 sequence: CASRPRLERLAVLSGELFF. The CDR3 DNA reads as TGTGCAAGTCGCCCTCGGCTGGAGCGGCTAGCTGTGCTTAGCGGGGAGCTGTTTTTT.

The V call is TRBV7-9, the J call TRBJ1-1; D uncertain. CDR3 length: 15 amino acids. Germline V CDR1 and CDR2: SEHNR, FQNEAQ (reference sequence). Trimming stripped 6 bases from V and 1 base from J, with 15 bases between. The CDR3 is CASRKPRIGNTEAFF. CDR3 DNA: TGTGCCAGCAGGAAACCGAGAATCGGGAACACTGAAGCTTTCTTT.

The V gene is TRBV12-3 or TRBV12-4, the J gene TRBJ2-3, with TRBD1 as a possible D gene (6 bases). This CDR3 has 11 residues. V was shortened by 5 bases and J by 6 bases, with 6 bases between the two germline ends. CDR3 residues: CASSTGDTQYF. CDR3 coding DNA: TGTGCCAGCAGTACAGGGGATACGCAGTATTTT.

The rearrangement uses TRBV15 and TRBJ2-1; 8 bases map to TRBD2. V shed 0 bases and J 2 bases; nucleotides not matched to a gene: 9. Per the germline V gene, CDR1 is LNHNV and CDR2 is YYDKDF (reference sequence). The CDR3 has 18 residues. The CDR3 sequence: CATSRDRSGGVTYNEQFF. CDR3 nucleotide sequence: TGTGCCACCAGCAGAGATAGGAGCGGGGGCGTTACCTACAATGAGCAGTTCTTC. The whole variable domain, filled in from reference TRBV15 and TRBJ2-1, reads DAMVIQNPRYQVTQFGKPVTLSCSQTLNHNVMYWYQQKSSQAPKLLFHYYDKDFNNEADTPDNFQSRRPNTSFCFLDIRSPGLGDTAMYLCATSRDRSGGVTYNEQFFGPGTRLTVL.

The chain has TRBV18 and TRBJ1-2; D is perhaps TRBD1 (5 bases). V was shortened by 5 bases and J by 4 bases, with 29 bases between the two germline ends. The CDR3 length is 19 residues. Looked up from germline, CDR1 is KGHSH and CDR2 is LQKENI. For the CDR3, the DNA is TGTGCCAGCTCAAGCTCGACAGCCACACAAACCCGAAATCTCTATGGCTACACCTTC. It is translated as CASSSSTATQTRNLYGYTF.

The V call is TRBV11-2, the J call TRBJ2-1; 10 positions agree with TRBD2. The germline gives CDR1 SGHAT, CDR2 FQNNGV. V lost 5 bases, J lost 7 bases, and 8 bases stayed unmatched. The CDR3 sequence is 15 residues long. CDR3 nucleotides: TGTGCCAGCAGCGCTACTAGCGGGATACCTAATGAGCAGTTCTTC. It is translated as CASSATSGIPNEQFF.

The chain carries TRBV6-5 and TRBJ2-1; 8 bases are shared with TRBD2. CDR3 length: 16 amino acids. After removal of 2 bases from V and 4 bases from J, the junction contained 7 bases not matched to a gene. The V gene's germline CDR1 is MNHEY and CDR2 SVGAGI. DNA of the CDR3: TGTGCCAGCAGTTACGGCCTACGACTAGCGTACAATGAGCAGTTCTTC. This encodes CASSYGLRLAYNEQFF.

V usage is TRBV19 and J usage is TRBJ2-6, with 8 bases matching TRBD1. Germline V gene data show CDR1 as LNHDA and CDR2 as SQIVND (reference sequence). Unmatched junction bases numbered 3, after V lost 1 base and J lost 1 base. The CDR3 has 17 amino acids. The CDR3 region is CASSIAGGRSGANVLTF. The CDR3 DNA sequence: TGTGCCAGTAGTATAGCAGGGGGCCGGTCTGGGGCCAACGTCCTGACTTTC. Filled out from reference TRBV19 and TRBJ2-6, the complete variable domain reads DGGITQSPKYLFRKEGQNVTLSCEQNLNHDAMYWYRQDPGQGLRLIYYSQIVNDFQKGDIAEGYSVSREKKESFPLTVTSAQKNPTAFYLCASSIAGGRSGANVLTFGAGSRLTVL.

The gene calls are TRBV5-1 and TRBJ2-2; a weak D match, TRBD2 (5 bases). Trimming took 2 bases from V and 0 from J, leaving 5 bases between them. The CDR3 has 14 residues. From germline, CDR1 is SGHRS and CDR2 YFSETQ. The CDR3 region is CASSLLANTGELFF. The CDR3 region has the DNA TGCGCCAGCAGCTTACTAGCGAACACCGGGGAGCTGTTTTTT.